This TCR beta chain was sequenced for a study of control samples from healthy donors and cancer patients. Profiling relied on immunoSEQ multiplex PCR, and the TCRdb table lists in-frame clones only, not all of them. The sample comprises fewer than 100,000 clones, approximately 82% of which are singletons, and 2% to 2.5% rests with the top ten. Germline CDR1 LNHDA, CDR2 SQIVND (reference sequence). The CDR3 length is 15 residues. V gave up 4 bases and J gave up 9 bases; unmatched junction bases: 5. This clonotype was sampled from a man aged 55 to 70 in good health. Sequencing was carried out using blood. The chain recombines TRBV19 with TRBJ2-1; TRBD2 matches at 14 bases. The DNA for the CDR3 is TGTGCCAGTAGTACCGGGACTAGCGGGGGACGTGAGCAGTTCTTC. Protein product: CASSTGTSGGREQFF. Drawing the rest from reference TRBV19 and TRBJ2-1, the complete variable domain is DGGITQSPKYLFRKEGQNVTLSCEQNLNHDAMYWYRQDPGQGLRLIYYSQIVNDFQKGDIAEGYSVSREKKESFPLTVTSAQKNPTAFYLCASSTGTSGGREQFFGPGTRLTVL.